The following is a TCR beta chain sequence with its context. No antigen is known for it. No base quality information exists; no much larger clone differs at one position. The sample originates from a study of cytomegalovirus exposure and HLA in healthy donors (TCRdb year 2017). Describing the broader study: A later analysis indicated that the roughly 130 validation repertoires were generated on the platform also employed for the 670 or so repertoires of the first cohort. A separate validation cohort of roughly 130 different subjects was used in addition to the 666-subject first cohort. The study was designed to test whether signatures of past pathogen exposure could be identified by cataloging public T cell receptors. The study combined high-throughput TCR immunosequencing, statistical association of individual TCRs with disease status, and machine learning to predict cytomegalovirus infection status.

Separate from the approximately 700-subject first cohort, the validation cohort of some 130 subjects was the group to which the donors belonged. The paper's findings and limits, for the study overall: Of the cluster scores, approximately 95% were above 0 in a later analysis, which found that TCRs clustered in the first cohort also tended to co-occur in the 120 or so validation repertoires. A later analysis had no HLA typing for the validation cohort, so co-occurrence there was scored across all 110 or so repertoires. A few of the identified cytomegalovirus-associated TCR beta chains were confirmed in vitro to be specific for cytomegalovirus antigens. The classifier was reported to diagnose cytomegalovirus status with high specificity and sensitivity in both the original and validation cohorts. Across donors, most TCR sequences were observed very rarely, whereas some public TCRs were present in many individuals. The authors suggested that the approach could potentially be extended to other disease states and immunological phenotypes. The study gave a list of under 200 TCR beta chains associated with cytomegalovirus.

Between the V and J ends, shortened by 0 bases and 1 base respectively, the junction contains 7 bases. Taken from the germline V gene, the CDR1 and CDR2 loops are SGDLS and YYNGEE. Spanning cysteine to phenylalanine, the CDR3 consists of 14 amino acids. Just the 42-base CDR3 DNA is kept, in frame starting at base 1. Receptor amplification or capture employed the immunoSEQ multiplex PCR assay. Regarding the original processing steps: To diagnose cytomegalovirus status from the catalog of TCR beta chain sequences, a statistical classification framework was built. Here the immuneACCESS table is served through TCRdb, limited to in-frame sequences with V and J called. Missing clones are a known gap in these copies; in checked studies unresolved V genes cover under half, and the rest lacks a known reason. That table supplies the V and J calls and clone size; D and trimming were determined from the DNA. The sample yields about 240,000 clones; around nine tenths were counted once. About 3% of the sample lies in the top ten.

Material: PBMCs. The sequence joins TRBV9 to TRBJ1-1; no D gene can be assigned with confidence. This receptor was obtained from a young man in good health and CMV-seronegative. The DNA sequence is given as TGTGCCAGCAGCGTAGATGTCAAGAACACTGAAGCTTTCTTT. This codes for CASSVDVKNTEAFF. Reference TRBV9 and TRBJ1-1 genes cover what lies past the CDR3, so the full variable domain is DSGVTQTPKHLITATGQRVTLRCSPRSGDLSVYWYQQSLDQGLQFLIQYYNGEERAKGNILERFSAQQFPDLHSELNLSSLELGDSALYFCASSVDVKNTEAFFGQGTRLTVV.